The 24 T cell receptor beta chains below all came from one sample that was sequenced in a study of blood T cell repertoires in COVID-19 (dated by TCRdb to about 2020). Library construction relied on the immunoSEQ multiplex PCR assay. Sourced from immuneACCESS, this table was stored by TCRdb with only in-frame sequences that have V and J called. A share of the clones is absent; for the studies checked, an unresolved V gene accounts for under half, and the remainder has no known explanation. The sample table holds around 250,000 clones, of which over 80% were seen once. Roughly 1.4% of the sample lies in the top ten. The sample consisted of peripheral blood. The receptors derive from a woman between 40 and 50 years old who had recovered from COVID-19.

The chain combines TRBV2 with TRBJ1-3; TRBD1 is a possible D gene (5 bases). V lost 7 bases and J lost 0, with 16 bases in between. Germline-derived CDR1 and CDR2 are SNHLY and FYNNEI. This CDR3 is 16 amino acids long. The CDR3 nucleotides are TGTGCCAGCACTTTGGCGGGGACCGACTCTGGAAACACCATATATTTT. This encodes CASTLAGTDSGNTIYF. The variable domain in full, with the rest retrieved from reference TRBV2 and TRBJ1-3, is EPEVTQTPSHQVTQMGQEVILRCVPISNHLYFYWYRQILGQKVEFLVSFYNNEISEKSEIFDDQFSVERPDGSNFTLKIRSTKLEDSAMYFCASTLAGTDSGNTIYFGEGSWLTVV.

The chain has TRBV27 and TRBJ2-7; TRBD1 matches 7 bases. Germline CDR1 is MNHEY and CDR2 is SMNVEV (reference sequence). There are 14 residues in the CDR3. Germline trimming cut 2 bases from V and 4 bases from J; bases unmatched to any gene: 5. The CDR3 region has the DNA TGTGCCAGCAGTTTACTACAGGGGCCATACGAGCAGTACTTC. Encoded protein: CASSLLQGPYEQYF.

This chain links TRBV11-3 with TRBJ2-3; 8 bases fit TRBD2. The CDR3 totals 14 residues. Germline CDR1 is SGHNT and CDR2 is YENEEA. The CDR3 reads CASGLRGGTDTQYF. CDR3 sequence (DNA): TGTGCTTCGGGCTTGCGGGGGGGCACAGATACGCAGTATTTT.

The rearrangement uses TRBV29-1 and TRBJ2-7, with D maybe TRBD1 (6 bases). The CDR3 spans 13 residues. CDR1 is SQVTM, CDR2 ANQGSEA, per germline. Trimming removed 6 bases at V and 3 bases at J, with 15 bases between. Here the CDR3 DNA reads TGCAGCGTGCAGGGGACAAGTTTCTACGAGCAGTACTTC. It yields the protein CSVQGTSFYEQYF.

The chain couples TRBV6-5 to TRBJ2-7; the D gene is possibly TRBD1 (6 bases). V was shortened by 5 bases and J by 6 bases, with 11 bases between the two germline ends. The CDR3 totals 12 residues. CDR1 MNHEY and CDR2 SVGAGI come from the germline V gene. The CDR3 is CASSTTGREQYF. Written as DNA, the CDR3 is TGTGCCAGCAGTACGACAGGACGCGAGCAGTACTTC.

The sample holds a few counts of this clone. CDR3 DNA sequence: TGTGCCGCACGGGACAGACCATATGGCTACACCTTC. Protein product: CAARDRPYGYTF. The J gene is TRBJ1-2, the V gene TRBV6-6; 7 bases align to TRBD1. The J segment lost 5 bases and the V segment lost 11 bases, leaving 8 bases of the junction unmatched. Germline values: CDR1 MNHNY, CDR2 SVGAGI (reference sequence). The CDR3 spans 12 residues.

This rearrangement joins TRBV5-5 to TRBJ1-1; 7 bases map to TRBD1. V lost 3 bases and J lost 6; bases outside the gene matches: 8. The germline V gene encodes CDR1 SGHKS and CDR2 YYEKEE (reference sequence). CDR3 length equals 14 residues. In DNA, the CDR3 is TGTGCCAGCAGCTCCTTAGACAGGGCTGCTGAAGCTTTCTTT. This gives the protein CASSSLDRAAEAFF.

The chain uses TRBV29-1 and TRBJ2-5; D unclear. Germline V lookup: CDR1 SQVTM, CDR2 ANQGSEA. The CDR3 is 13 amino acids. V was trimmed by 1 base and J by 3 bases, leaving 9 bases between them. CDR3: CSVEGDTEETQYF. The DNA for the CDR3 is TGCAGCGTTGAAGGAGATACTGAAGAGACCCAGTACTTC.

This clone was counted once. The CDR3 DNA reads TGTGCCAGTAGTATTGTGGGGAGGGCCAGTGTACGTGAGCAGTTCTTC. Protein sequence: CASSIVGRASVREQFF. The chain couples TRBV19 to TRBJ2-1; TRBD2 matches 7 bases. Trimming removed 3 bases from V and 9 bases from J; junction bases left unmatched: 14. The germline gives CDR1 LNHDA, CDR2 SQIVND (reference sequence). This CDR3 spans 16 amino acids.

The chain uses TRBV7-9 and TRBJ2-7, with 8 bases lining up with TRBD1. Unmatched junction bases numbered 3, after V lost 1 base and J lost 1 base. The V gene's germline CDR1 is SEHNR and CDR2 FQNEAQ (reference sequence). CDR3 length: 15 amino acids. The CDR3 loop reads CASSLETGGSYEQYF. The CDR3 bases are TGTGCCAGCAGCTTAGAAACAGGGGGATCCTACGAGCAGTACTTC.

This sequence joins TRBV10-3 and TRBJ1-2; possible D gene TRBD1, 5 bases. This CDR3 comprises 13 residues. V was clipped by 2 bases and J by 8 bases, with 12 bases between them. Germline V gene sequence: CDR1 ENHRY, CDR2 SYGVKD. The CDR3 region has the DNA TGTGCCATCAGTGAGGGGGGGAGTCTGGGCTACACCTTC. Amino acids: CAISEGGSLGYTF.

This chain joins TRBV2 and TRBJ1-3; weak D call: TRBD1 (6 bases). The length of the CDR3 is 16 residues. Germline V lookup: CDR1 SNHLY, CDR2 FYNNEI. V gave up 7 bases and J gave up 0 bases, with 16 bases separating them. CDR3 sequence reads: CASTWTARSSGNTIYF. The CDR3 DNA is TGTGCCAGCACCTGGACAGCTCGATCCTCTGGAAACACCATATATTTT.

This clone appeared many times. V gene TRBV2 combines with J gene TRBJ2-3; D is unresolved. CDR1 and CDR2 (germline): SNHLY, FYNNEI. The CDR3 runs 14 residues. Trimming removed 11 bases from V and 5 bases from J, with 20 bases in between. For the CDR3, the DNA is TGTGCCTCTGGCGCGTGGGCTGCACAAGATACGCAGTATTTT. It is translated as CASGAWAAQDTQYF.

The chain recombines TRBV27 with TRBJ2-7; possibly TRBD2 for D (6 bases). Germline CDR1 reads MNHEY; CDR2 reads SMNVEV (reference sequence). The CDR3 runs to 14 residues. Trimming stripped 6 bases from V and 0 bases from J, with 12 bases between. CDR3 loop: CASRGGVPSYEQYF. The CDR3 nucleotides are TGTGCCAGCAGGGGCGGGGTGCCCTCCTACGAGCAGTACTTC.

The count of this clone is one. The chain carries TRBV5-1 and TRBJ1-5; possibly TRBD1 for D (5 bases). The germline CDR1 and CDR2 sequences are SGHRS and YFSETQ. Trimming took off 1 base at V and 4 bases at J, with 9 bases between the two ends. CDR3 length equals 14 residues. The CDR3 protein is CASSLLGENQPQHF. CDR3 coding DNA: TGCGCCAGCAGCTTGTTAGGGGAAAATCAGCCCCAGCATTTT.

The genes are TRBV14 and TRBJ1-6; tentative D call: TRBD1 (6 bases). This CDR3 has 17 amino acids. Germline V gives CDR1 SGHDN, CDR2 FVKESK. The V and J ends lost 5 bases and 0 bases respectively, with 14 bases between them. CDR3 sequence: CASSGPTGSSYNSPLHF. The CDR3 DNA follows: TGTGCCAGCAGCGGACCAACAGGGAGCTCCTATAATTCACCCCTCCACTTT.

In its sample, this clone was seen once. CDR3: CASSYDTYTQYF. The CDR3, as DNA: TGTGCCAGCAGCTATGACACCTATACGCAGTATTTT. The V gene is TRBV12-3 or TRBV12-4, the J gene TRBJ2-3; D gene uncertain. V gave up 6 bases and J gave up 7 bases, with 11 bases separating them. This CDR3 is built from 12 residues.

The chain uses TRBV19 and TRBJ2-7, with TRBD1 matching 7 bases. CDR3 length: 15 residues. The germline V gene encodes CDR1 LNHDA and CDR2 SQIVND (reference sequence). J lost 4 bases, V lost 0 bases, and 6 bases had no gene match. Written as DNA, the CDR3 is TGTGCCAGTAGTATAGACAGGGGGATCGGGTACGAGCAGTACTTC. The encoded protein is CASSIDRGIGYEQYF.

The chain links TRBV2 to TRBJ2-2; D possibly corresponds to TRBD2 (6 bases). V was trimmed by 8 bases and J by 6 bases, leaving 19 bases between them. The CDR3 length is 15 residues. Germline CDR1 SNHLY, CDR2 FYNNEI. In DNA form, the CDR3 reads TGTGCCAGCGGTGGAGAGGGAGGTTCAGCCGGGGAGCTGTTTTTT. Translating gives CASGGEGGSAGELFF.

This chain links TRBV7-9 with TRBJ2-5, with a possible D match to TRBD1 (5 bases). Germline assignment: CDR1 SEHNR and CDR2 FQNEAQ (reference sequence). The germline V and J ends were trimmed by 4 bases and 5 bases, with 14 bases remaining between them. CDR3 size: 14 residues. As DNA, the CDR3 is TGTGCCAGCAGCTCCAGGGTAGCCTCGGAGACCCAGTACTTC. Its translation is CASSSRVASETQYF.

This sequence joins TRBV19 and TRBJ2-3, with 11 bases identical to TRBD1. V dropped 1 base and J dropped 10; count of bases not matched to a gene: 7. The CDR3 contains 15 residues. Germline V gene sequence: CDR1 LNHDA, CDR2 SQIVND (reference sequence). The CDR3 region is CASSIGGQGAQAQYF. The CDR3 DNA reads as TGTGCCAGTAGTATAGGTGGACAGGGGGCTCAAGCGCAGTATTTT.

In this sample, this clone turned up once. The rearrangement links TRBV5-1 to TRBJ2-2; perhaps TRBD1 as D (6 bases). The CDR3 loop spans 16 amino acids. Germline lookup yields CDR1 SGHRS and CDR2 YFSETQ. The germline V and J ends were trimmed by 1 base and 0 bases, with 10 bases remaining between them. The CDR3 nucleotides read TGCGCCAGCAGCTTGAGGGACATGACGAACACCGGGGAGCTGTTTTTT. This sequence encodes CASSLRDMTNTGELFF.

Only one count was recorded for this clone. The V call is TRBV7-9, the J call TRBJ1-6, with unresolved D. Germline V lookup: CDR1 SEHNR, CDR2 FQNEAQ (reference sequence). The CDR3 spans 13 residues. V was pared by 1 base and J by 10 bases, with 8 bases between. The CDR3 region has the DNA TGTGCCAGCAGCTTAGAAGAGGGATCACCCCTCCACTTT. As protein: CASSLEEGSPLHF.

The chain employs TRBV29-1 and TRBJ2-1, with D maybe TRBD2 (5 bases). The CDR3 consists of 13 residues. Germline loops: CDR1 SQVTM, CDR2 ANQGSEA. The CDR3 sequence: CRVAVGPRGEQFF. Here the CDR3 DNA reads TGCAGGGTGGCAGTGGGCCCACGGGGTGAGCAGTTCTTC.